This TCR beta chain came from a study of T cell responses to AZD1222 COVID-19 vaccine. Study-wide points: There were mostly white British donors and more females than males, and clonal diversity was possibly underestimated. The breadth and depth of Spike-specific TCRs increased once two AZD1222 doses had been given.

CDR3 size: 13 residues. The V and J ends lost 5 bases and 9 bases respectively, with 16 bases between them. CDR1 and CDR2 (germline): SNHLY, FYNNEI. This clone has only one observation. No antigen is known for it. Data came from immunoSEQ multiplex PCR; TCRdb stores just in-frame clones and leaves some out. The sample records about 160,000 clones, 80% to 90% being singletons. This TCR was recovered from an adult in good health. The J gene is TRBJ1-2, the V gene TRBV2; maybe TRBD1 (5 bases). Material: peripheral blood, obtained on day 0 of AZD1222 vaccination. CDR3 nucleotides: TGTGCCAGCAGTCCGAAAGGGGCCCGGAGCTACACCTTC. It codes for CASSPKGARSYTF.